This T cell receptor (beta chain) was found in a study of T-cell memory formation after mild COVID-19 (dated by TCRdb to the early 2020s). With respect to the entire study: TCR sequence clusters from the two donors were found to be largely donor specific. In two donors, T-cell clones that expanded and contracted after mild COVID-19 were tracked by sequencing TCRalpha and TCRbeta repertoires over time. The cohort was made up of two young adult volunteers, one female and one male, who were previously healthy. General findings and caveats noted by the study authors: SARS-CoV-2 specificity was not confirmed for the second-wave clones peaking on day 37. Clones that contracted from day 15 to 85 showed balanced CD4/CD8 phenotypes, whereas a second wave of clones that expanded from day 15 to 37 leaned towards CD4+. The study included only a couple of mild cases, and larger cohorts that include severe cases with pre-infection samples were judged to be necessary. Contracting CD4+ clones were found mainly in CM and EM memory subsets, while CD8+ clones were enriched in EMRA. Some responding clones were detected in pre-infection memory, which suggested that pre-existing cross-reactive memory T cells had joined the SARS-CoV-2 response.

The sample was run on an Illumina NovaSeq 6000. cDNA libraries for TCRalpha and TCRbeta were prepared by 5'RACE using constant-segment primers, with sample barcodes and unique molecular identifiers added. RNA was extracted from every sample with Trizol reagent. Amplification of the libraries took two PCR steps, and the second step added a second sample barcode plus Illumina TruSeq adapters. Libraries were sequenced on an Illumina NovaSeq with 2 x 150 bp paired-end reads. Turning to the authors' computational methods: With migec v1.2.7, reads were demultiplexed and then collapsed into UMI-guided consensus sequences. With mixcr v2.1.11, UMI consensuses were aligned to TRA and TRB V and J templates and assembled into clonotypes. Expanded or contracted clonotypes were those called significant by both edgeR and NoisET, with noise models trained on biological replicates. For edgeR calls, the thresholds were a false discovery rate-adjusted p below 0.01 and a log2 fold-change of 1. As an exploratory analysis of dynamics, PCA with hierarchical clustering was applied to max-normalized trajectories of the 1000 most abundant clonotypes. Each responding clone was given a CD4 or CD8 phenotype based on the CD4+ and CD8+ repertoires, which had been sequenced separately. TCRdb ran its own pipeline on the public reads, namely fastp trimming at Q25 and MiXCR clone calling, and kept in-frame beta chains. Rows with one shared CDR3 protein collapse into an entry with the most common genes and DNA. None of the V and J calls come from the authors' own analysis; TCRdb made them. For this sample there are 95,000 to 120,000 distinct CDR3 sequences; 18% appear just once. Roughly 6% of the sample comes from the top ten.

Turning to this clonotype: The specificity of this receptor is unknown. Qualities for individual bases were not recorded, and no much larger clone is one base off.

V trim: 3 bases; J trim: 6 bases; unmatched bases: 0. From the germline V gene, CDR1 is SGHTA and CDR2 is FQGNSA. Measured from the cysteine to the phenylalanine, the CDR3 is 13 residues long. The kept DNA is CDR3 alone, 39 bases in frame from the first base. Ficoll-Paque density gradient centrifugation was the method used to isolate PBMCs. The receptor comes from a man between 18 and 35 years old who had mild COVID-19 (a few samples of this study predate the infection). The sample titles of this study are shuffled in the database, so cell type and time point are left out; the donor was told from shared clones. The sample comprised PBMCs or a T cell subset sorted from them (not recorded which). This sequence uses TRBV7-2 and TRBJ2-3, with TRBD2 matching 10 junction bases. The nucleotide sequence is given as TGTGCCAGCAGCTTTAGCGGGGGGGATACGCAGTATTTT. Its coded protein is CASSFSGGDTQYF.